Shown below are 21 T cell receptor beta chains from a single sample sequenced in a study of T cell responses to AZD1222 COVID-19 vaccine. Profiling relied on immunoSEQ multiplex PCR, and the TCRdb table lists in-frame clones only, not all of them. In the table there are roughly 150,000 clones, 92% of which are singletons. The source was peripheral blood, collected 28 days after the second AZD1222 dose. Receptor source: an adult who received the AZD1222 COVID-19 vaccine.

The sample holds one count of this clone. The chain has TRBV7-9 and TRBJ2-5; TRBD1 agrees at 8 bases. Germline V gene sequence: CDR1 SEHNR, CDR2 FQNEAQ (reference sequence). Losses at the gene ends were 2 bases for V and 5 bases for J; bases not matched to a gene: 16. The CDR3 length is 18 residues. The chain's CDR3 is CASSLIPLRTGMWETQYF. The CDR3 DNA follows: TGTGCCAGCAGCTTAATCCCCCTCAGGACAGGGATGTGGGAGACCCAGTACTTC.

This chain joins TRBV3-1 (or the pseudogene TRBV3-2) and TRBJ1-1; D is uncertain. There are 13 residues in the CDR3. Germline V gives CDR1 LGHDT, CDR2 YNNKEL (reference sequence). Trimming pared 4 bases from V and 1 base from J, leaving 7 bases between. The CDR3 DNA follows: TGTGCCAGCAGCCTTATGGGGAACACTGAAGCTTTCTTT. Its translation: CASSLMGNTEAFF.

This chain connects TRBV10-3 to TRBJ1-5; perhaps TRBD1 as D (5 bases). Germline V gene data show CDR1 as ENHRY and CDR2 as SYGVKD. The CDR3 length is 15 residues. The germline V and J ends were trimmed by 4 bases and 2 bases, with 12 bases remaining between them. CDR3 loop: CAISGVGGGNQPQHF. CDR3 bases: TGTGCCATCAGTGGTGTGGGGGGTGGCAATCAGCCCCAGCATTTT.

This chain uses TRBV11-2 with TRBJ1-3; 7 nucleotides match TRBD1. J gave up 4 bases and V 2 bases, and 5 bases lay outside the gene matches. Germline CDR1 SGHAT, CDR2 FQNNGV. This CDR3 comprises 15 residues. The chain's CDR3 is CASSLLVGGGNTIYF. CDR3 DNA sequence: TGTGCCAGCAGCTTACTGGTAGGGGGCGGAAACACCATATATTTT.

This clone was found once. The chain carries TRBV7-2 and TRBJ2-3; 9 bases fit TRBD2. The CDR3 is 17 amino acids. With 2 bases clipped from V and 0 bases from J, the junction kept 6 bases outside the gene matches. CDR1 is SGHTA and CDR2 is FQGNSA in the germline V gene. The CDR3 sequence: CASSLRVLAGSTDTQYF. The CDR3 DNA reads TGTGCCAGCAGCTTAAGGGTGCTAGCGGGAAGCACAGATACGCAGTATTTT.

CDR3 residues: CASSPGDRASPLHF. As DNA, the CDR3 is TGTGCCAGCTCACCGGGGGACAGAGCTTCACCCCTCCACTTT. The chain couples TRBV18 to TRBJ1-6; 7 nucleotides agree with TRBD1. The CDR3 has 14 residues. Looked up from germline, CDR1 is KGHSH and CDR2 is LQKENI. Trimming cost V 3 bases and J 9 bases; bases outside gene matches: 5. Supplemented by reference TRBV18 and TRBJ1-6, the full variable domain reads NAGVMQNPRHLVRRRGQEARLRCSPMKGHSHVYWYRQLPEEGLKFMVYLQKENIIDESGMPKERFSAEFPKEGPSILRIQQVVRGDSAAYFCASSPGDRASPLHFGNGTRLTVT.

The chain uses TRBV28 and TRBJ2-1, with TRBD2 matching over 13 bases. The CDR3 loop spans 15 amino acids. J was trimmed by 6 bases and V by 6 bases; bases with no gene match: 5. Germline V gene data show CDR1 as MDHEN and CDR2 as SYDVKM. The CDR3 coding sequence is TGTGCCAGCAGATCCGGGACTAGCGGGATCAATGAGCAGTTCTTC. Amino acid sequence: CASRSGTSGINEQFF.

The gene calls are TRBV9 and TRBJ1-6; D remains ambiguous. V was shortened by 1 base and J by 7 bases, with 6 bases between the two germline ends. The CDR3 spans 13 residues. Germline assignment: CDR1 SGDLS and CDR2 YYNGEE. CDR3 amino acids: CASSVTENSPLHF. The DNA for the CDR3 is TGTGCCAGCAGCGTAACGGAAAATTCACCCCTCCACTTT.

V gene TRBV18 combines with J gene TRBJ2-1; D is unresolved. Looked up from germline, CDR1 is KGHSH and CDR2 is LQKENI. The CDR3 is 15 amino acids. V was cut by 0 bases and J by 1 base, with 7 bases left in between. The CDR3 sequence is CASSPPQPSYNEQFF. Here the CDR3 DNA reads TGTGCCAGCTCACCACCGCAGCCGTCCTACAATGAGCAGTTCTTC. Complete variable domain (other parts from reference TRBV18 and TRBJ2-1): NAGVMQNPRHLVRRRGQEARLRCSPMKGHSHVYWYRQLPEEGLKFMVYLQKENIIDESGMPKERFSAEFPKEGPSILRIQQVVRGDSAAYFCASSPPQPSYNEQFFGPGTRLTVL.

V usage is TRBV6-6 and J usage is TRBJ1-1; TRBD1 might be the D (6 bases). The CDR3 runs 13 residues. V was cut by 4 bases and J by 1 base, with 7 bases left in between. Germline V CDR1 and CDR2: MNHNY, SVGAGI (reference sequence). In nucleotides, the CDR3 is TGTGCCAGCAGTTCGACAGGGAACACTGAAGCTTTCTTT. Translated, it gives CASSSTGNTEAFF.

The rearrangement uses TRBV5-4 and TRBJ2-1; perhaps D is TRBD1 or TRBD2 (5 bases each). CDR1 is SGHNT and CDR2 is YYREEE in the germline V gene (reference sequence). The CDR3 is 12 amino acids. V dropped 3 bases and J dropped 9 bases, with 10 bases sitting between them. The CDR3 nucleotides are TGTGCCAGCAGCTCCAGGGACCGTGAGCAGTTCTTC. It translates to CASSSRDREQFF.

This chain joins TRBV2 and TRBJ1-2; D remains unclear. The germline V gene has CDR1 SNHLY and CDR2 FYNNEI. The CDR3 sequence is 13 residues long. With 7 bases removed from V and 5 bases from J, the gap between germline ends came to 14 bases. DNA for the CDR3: TGTGCCAGCAAGGCCCATGCCGGTTATGGCTACACCTTC. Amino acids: CASKAHAGYGYTF.

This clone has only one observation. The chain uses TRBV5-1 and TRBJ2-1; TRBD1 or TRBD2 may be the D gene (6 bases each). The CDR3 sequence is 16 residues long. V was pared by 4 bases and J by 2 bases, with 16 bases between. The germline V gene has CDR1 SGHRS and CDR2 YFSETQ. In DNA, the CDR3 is TGCGCCAGCAGCCCCGTAGGGGGGAGGCCCTACAATGAGCAGTTCTTC. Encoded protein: CASSPVGGRPYNEQFF.

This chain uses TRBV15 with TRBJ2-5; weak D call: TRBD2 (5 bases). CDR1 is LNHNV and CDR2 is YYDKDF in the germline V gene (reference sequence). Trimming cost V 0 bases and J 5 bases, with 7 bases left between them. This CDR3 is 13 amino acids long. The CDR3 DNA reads TGTGCCACCAGCAGAGATCCGGGGGAGACCCAGTACTTC. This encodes CATSRDPGETQYF.

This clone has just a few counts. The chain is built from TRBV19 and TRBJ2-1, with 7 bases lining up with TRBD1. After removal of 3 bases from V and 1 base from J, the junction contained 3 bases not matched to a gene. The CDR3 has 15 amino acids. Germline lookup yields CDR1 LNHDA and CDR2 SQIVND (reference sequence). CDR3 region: CASSIPGQSYNEQFF. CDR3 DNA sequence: TGTGCCAGTAGTATCCCGGGACAGTCCTACAATGAGCAGTTCTTC.

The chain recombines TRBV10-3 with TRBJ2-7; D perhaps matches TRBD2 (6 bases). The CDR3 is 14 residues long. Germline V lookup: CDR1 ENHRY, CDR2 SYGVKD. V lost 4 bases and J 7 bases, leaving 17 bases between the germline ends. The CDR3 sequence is CAISVLEGTIEQYF. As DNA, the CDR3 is TGTGCCATCAGTGTATTGGAGGGGACGATAGAGCAGTACTTC.

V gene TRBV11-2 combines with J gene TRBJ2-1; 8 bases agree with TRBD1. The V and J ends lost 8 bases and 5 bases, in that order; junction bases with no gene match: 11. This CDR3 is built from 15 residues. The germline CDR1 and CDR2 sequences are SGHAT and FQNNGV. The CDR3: CASRRPGTGNNEQFF. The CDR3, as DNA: TGTGCCAGCCGACGTCCCGGGACAGGTAACAATGAGCAGTTCTTC. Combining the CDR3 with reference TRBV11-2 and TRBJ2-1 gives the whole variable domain EAGVAQSPRYKIIEKRQSVAFWCNPISGHATLYWYQQILGQGPKLLIQFQNNGVVDDSQLPKDRFSAERLKGVDSTLKIQPAKLEDSAVYLCASRRPGTGNNEQFFGPGTRLTVL.

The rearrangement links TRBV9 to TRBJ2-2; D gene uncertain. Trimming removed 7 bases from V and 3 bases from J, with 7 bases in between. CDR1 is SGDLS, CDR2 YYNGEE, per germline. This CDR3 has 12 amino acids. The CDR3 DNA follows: TGTGCCAGCCAGTCGTACACCGGGGAGCTGTTTTTT. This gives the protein CASQSYTGELFF.

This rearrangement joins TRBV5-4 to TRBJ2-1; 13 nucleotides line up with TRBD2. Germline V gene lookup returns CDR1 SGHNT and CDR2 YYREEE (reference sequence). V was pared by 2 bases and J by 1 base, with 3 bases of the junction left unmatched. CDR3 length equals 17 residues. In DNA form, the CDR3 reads TGTGCCAGCAGCTTTCAGACTAGCGGGAGGTCCTACAATGAGCAGTTCTTC. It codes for CASSFQTSGRSYNEQFF.

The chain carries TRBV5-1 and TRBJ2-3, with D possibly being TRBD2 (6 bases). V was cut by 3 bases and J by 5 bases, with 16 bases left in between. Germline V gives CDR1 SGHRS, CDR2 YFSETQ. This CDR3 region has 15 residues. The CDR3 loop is CASSSQRGGGDTQYF. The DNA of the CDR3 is TGCGCCAGCAGCTCACAGAGGGGAGGCGGAGATACGCAGTATTTT. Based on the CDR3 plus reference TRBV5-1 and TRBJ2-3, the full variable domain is KAGVTQTPRYLIKTRGQQVTLSCSPISGHRSVSWYQQTPGQGLQFLFEYFSETQRNKGNFPGRFSGRQFSNSRSEMNVSTLELGDSALYLCASSSQRGGGDTQYFGPGTRLTVL.

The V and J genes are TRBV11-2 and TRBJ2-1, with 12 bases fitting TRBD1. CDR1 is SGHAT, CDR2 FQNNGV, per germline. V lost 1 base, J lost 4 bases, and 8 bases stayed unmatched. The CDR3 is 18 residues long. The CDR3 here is CASSLGDRGPELYNEQFF. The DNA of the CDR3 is TGTGCCAGCAGCTTAGGGGACAGGGGGCCCGAATTGTACAATGAGCAGTTCTTC.